The next 19 T cell receptor beta chains were all read from a single sample in a study of blood T cell repertoires in COVID-19. The data were produced by immunoSEQ multiplex PCR, yet TCRdb's version contains in-frame clones alone and is incomplete. The repertoire holds 150,000 to 200,000 clones, with around 82% as singletons. The sequencing sample was made of peripheral blood. Receptors were obtained from a woman older than 75 with acute or convalescent COVID-19.

V is TRBV15 and J is TRBJ2-1; the D gene is possibly TRBD2 (6 bases). This CDR3 has 14 amino acids. Trimming left V 6 bases short and J 7 bases short, with 16 bases between. Germline CDR1 and CDR2: LNHNV and YYDKDF (reference sequence). The CDR3 nucleotides read TGTGCCACCAGGAAGGGACTTATCCGAAATGAGCAGTTCTTC. It specifies CATRKGLIRNEQFF.

CDR3 amino acids: CASSSDGTRSYEQYF. CDR3 DNA sequence: TGTGCCAGCAGCTCGGACGGGACTCGCTCCTACGAGCAGTACTTC. This rearrangement joins TRBV7-9 to TRBJ2-7; D might be TRBD2 (6 bases). This CDR3 has 15 amino acids. V dropped 4 bases and J dropped 0 bases, with 13 bases sitting between them. Germline CDR1 is SEHNR and CDR2 is FQNEAQ (reference sequence).

The rearrangement uses TRBV3-1 (or the pseudogene TRBV3-2) and TRBJ2-2; D gene ambiguous. Germline V gene sequence: CDR1 LGHDT, CDR2 YNNKEL (reference sequence). V lost 2 bases to trimming and J lost 1 base, with 8 bases between them. CDR3 length: 15 residues. CDR3 DNA sequence: TGTGCCAGCAGCCAAATACCGGGGAACACCGGGGAGCTGTTTTTT. Its protein product is CASSQIPGNTGELFF.

The chain links TRBV9 to TRBJ1-6; 7 bases align to TRBD1. The germline V gene has CDR1 SGDLS and CDR2 YYNGEE. The V gene end was trimmed by 3 bases and the J gene end by 0 bases; junction bases not matched to a gene: 9. This CDR3 is built from 18 residues. This CDR3 is CASSGGLTGSSYNSPLHF. The CDR3 nucleotides are TGTGCCAGCAGCGGGGGACTGACAGGGAGCTCCTATAATTCACCCCTCCACTTT.

The J gene is TRBJ2-1, the V gene TRBV29-1, with 9 bases that match TRBD1. The CDR3 totals 14 residues. CDR1 is SQVTM, CDR2 ANQGSEA, per germline. Losses at the gene ends were 7 bases for V and 6 bases for J; bases not matched to a gene: 10. CDR3 sequence: CSAAWTGATNEQFF. DNA of the CDR3: TGCAGCGCCGCGTGGACAGGGGCAACCAATGAGCAGTTCTTC.

The chain joins TRBV5-5 to TRBJ2-3; 13 bases are shared with TRBD2. Losses at the gene ends were 0 bases for V and 8 bases for J; bases not matched to a gene: 6. The CDR3 length is 16 residues. Germline CDR1 reads SGHKS; CDR2 reads YYEKEE (reference sequence). The DNA for the CDR3 is TGTGCCAGCAGCTTGGGTACTAGCGGGAGGGTTGGTACGCAGTATTTT. This codes for CASSLGTSGRVGTQYF.

This clone was observed a handful of times. This CDR3 is CASSSLNEKLFF. The CDR3 coding sequence is TGTGCCAGCAGTTCCCTCAATGAAAAACTGTTTTTT. V gene TRBV12-3 or TRBV12-4 combines with J gene TRBJ1-4; D is unclear. V lost 4 bases, J lost 5 bases, and 5 bases lay in between. The CDR3 has 12 amino acids.

The rearrangement uses TRBV9 and TRBJ2-2, with TRBD2 matching 10 bases. In germline, CDR1 is SGDLS, CDR2 YYNGEE. Germline trimming cut 0 bases from V and 6 bases from J; bases unmatched to any gene: 5. This CDR3 comprises 16 residues. The CDR3 protein is CASSVGSGRAPGELFF. CDR3 DNA: TGTGCCAGCAGCGTAGGGAGCGGGAGGGCCCCCGGGGAGCTGTTTTTT.

CDR3 DNA sequence: TGTGCCAGCAGTTCAGACAGGGGGGCGACCGGGGAGCTGTTTTTT. Protein product: CASSSDRGATGELFF. The rearrangement joins TRBV7-9 to TRBJ2-2; 9 bases match TRBD1. CDR1 and CDR2 (germline): SEHNR, FQNEAQ (reference sequence). The trim removed 6 bases at V and 5 bases at J, leaving 7 bases unmatched. The CDR3 has 15 residues.

The V gene is TRBV9, the J gene TRBJ1-6; D remains ambiguous. The V end was cut by 4 bases, the J end by 6 bases, with 14 bases between. The CDR3 covers 15 residues. Germline V gives CDR1 SGDLS, CDR2 YYNGEE. The CDR3 region is CASSTESRVNSPLHF. In nucleotides, the CDR3 is TGTGCCAGCAGCACCGAATCGAGGGTTAATTCACCCCTCCACTTT.

The chain combines TRBV9 with TRBJ1-3; D gene uncertain. Deletions cut 0 bases from V and 0 bases from J, with 19 bases between. The CDR3 loop spans 19 amino acids. Germline loops: CDR1 SGDLS, CDR2 YYNGEE. The CDR3, as DNA: TGTGCCAGCAGCGTAGAGTCAAGTGGAGTGGCCTCCTCTGGAAACACCATATATTTT. Translated, it gives CASSVESSGVASSGNTIYF.

The chain couples TRBV7-8 to TRBJ1-4; D ambiguous. There are 13 residues in the CDR3. The germline V gene has CDR1 SGHVS and CDR2 FQNEAQ. Trimming left V 5 bases short and J 5 bases short, with 9 bases between. The CDR3 DNA sequence: TGTGCCAGCAGCGACGGACTAAATGAAAAACTGTTTTTT. Translation gives CASSDGLNEKLFF.

V gene TRBV28 combines with J gene TRBJ1-2, with 9 positions matching TRBD1. The V gene's germline CDR1 is MDHEN and CDR2 SYDVKM. The V and J ends lost 4 bases and 2 bases, in that order; junction bases with no gene match: 5. CDR3 length equals 15 residues. The CDR3 protein is CASSSAGTGNYGYTF. The CDR3 DNA is TGTGCCAGCAGTTCGGCAGGGACAGGGAACTATGGCTACACCTTC.

The rearrangement uses TRBV9 and TRBJ2-2; 8 nucleotides align to TRBD2. With 2 bases clipped from V and 3 bases from J, the junction kept 6 bases outside the gene matches. CDR1 is SGDLS and CDR2 is YYNGEE in the germline V gene. The CDR3 contains 16 residues. CDR3 in amino acids: CASSVSGGLHTGELFF. The CDR3 DNA follows: TGTGCCAGCAGCGTGTCGGGGGGGCTTCACACCGGGGAGCTGTTTTTT. Based on the CDR3 plus reference TRBV9 and TRBJ2-2, the full variable domain is DSGVTQTPKHLITATGQRVTLRCSPRSGDLSVYWYQQSLDQGLQFLIQYYNGEERAKGNILERFSAQQFPDLHSELNLSSLELGDSALYFCASSVSGGLHTGELFFGEGSRLTVL.

The J gene is TRBJ2-2, the V gene TRBV19; 10 bases are a match to TRBD1. CDR3 size: 16 residues. Germline CDR1 LNHDA, CDR2 SQIVND (reference sequence). Trimming cost V 5 bases and J 7 bases; bases outside gene matches: 10. CDR3 in amino acids: CASSFPGQGRIGELFF. The CDR3 region has the DNA TGTGCCAGTAGTTTCCCGGGACAGGGGCGTATCGGGGAGCTGTTTTTT.

V is TRBV15 and J is TRBJ2-3, with unresolved D. The CDR3 covers 13 residues. The V gene lost 0 bases and the J gene lost 1 base, with 2 bases spanning the gap. Germline V gene data show CDR1 as LNHNV and CDR2 as YYDKDF (reference sequence). The chain's CDR3 is CATSRDGTDTQYF. The CDR3 DNA is TGTGCCACCAGCAGAGACGGCACAGATACGCAGTATTTT.

The genes are TRBV5-1 and TRBJ2-3; 10 positions agree with TRBD1. The CDR3 is 15 residues long. CDR1 SGHRS and CDR2 YFSETQ come from the germline V gene. The trim removed 5 bases at V and 6 bases at J, leaving 9 bases unmatched. The CDR3: CASSREDRGRDTQYF. CDR3 DNA: TGCGCCAGCAGTCGGGAAGACAGGGGGCGCGATACGCAGTATTTT.

This clone occurred once. The chain uses TRBV19 and TRBJ1-2; D might be TRBD1 (6 bases). This CDR3 is built from 14 residues. With 5 bases removed from V and 5 bases from J, the gap between germline ends came to 15 bases. The germline V gene has CDR1 LNHDA and CDR2 SQIVND (reference sequence). The CDR3 loop reads CASSLNRELYGYTF. DNA of the CDR3: TGTGCCAGTAGTTTGAACAGGGAATTATATGGCTACACCTTC.

V is TRBV7-2 and J is TRBJ2-1, with 10 bases identical to TRBD1. The CDR3 extends over 16 amino acids. Germline lookup yields CDR1 SGHTA and CDR2 FQGNSA. J lost 8 bases, V lost 4 bases, and 11 bases had no gene match. The CDR3 region has the DNA TGTGCCAGCAGCTCACCGGGACAGGGGAGAGTGGATGAGCAGTTCTTC. It yields the protein CASSSPGQGRVDEQFF. Full variable domain (remainder filled in from reference TRBV7-2 and TRBJ2-1): GAGVSQSPSNKVTEKGKDVELRCDPISGHTALYWYRQSLGQGLEFLIYFQGNSAPDKSGLPSDRFSAERTGGSVSTLTIQRTQQEDSAVYLCASSSPGQGRVDEQFFGPGTRLTVL.